The source of this T cell receptor beta chain is a study of OX40 agonist ivuxolimab in advanced cancers. A word on this clone: Other nucleotide sequences from this sample produce the same CDR3.

The CDR3 has 14 amino acids. V lost 0 bases, J lost 4 bases, and 10 bases lay in between. Germline CDR1 is SGHRS and CDR2 is YFSETQ. Profiling relied on immunoSEQ multiplex PCR, and the TCRdb table lists in-frame clones only, not all of them. Among around 30,000 clones listed, roughly 71% were seen once. This receptor was obtained from an adult with an advanced solid tumor such as melanoma, head and neck, liver or kidney cancer. The chain joins TRBV5-1 to TRBJ1-1; D is ambiguous. Sample: CD4+ or CD8+ T cells sorted from blood, taken in a trial of the OX40 agonist ivuxolimab. CDR3 in amino acids: CASSLEGRVTEAFF. CDR3 nucleotide sequence: TGCGCCAGCAGCTTGGAAGGGCGGGTCACTGAAGCTTTCTTT.